The 3 T cell receptor beta chains reported below all come from one sample, sequenced in a study of T cell responses to AZD1222 COVID-19 vaccine. The table came from immunoSEQ multiplex PCR; TCRdb's copy has only in-frame clones and leaves some out. The sample consists of tens of thousands of clones, approximately 91% of them appearing once. The sample was peripheral blood, taken on day 0 of AZD1222 vaccination. The receptors shown here come from an adult in good health.

About this clone itself: In the same sample, other DNA sequences code for this CDR3. The chain uses TRBV20-1 and TRBJ1-1; tentative D call: TRBD1 (6 bases). This CDR3 region has 11 residues. Germline V gives CDR1 DFQATT, CDR2 SNEGSKA (reference sequence). Trimming removed 6 bases from V and 2 bases from J, with 7 bases in between. CDR3 amino acids: CSATGNTEAFF. The CDR3 nucleotides read TGCAGTGCGACAGGAAACACTGAAGCTTTCTTT.

The rearrangement uses TRBV6-6 and TRBJ2-1; a weak D match, TRBD1 (8 bases). The CDR3 runs 15 residues. Germline CDR1 and CDR2: MNHNY and SVGAGI (reference sequence). With 2 bases removed from V and 6 bases from J, the gap between germline ends came to 14 bases. This CDR3 is CASSYPTGEGNEQFF. The CDR3 DNA reads TGTGCCAGCAGTTACCCGACAGGGGAGGGCAATGAGCAGTTCTTC.

The chain combines TRBV28 with TRBJ1-3, with D possibly matching TRBD1 (6 bases). The CDR3 spans 16 residues. V gave up 2 bases and J gave up 0 bases, with 11 bases separating them. Germline V gene data show CDR1 as MDHEN and CDR2 as SYDVKM. The CDR3 DNA reads TGTGCCAGCAGTTTACCGTGGACAGTCTCTGGAAACACCATATATTTT. Protein: CASSLPWTVSGNTIYF.